The 4 T cell receptor beta chains below come from one sample, sequenced in a study of blood T cells in healthy people across ages. A second PCR of about 6 to 11 cycles used a sample-barcoded 5' primer and a J-beta primer mix. TCRdb re-analysed the 5' RACE reads in MiXCR, keeping a single row per CDR3 protein. The sample lists 800,000 or so distinct CDR3 sequences, 25% occurring once. This same sample was also taken into another study, of T cells of mothers and their children.

Material: blood. Receptor source: a boy aged 5-17 years in good health.

The chain couples TRBV2 to TRBJ2-1; no clear D. Germline values: CDR1 SNHLY, CDR2 FYNNEI. The length of the CDR3 is 12 residues. Trimming took 6 bases from V and 7 from J, leaving 10 bases between them. CDR3 amino acids: CASRDGRNEQFF. The CDR3 region has the DNA TGTGCCAGCAGGGATGGAAGGAATGAGCAGTTCTTC.

This clonotype has a handful of counts. An end of the junction does not agree with germline; a read error may underlie this. The chain employs TRBV5-1 and TRBJ1-1; 8 bases align to TRBD1. This CDR3 region has 15 residues. Germline V CDR1 and CDR2: SGHRS, YFSETQ. For the CDR3, the DNA is TGCGCCAGCAGTTTGGGGACAGGACGGAACACTGAAGCTTTCTTT. Protein product: CASSLGTGRNTEAFF.

This chain joins TRBV7-9 and TRBJ1-6, with TRBD1 as a possible D gene (5 bases). The V end lost 0 bases, the J end lost 9 bases, and 9 bases lay between the germline ends. The CDR3 extends over 14 amino acids. Germline CDR1 reads SEHNR; CDR2 reads FQNEAQ (reference sequence). CDR3 in amino acids: CASSLAEGRSPLHF. The DNA for the CDR3 is TGTGCCAGCAGCTTAGCGGAGGGGCGTTCACCCCTCCACTTT.

The genes are TRBV11-1 and TRBJ2-7, with D perhaps TRBD1 (6 bases). The end of the DNA is better explained by TRBJ2-1, so the J call may be wrong. The CDR3 extends over 14 amino acids. From germline, CDR1 is SGHAT and CDR2 FQDESV (reference sequence). CDR3 residues: CASTPRGSRNEQFF. CDR3 sequence (DNA): TGTGCCAGCACTCCAAGGGGGTCTAGGAATGAGCAGTTCTTC.